This entry lists 29 T cell receptor beta chains sequenced from one sample in a study of identical twins. TCRdb re-called the 5' RACE reads through MiXCR, storing one row per CDR3 protein. The repertoire includes 600,000 to 700,000 distinct CDR3 sequences, less than 25% of them detected once, and approximately 4.3% sits in the top ten. The data were also submitted as part of a second study, on T cells expressing NK-cell markers.

The source material was PBMCs. These receptors were obtained from a woman between 18 and 30 years old in good health.

J is TRBJ1-6 and V is TRBV27; D is undetermined. Germline V lookup: CDR1 MNHEY, CDR2 SMNVEV (reference sequence). The V and J ends lost 0 bases and 7 bases respectively, with 13 bases between them. This CDR3 is 16 amino acids long. The CDR3 is CASSLSGGNRNSPLHF. The CDR3 DNA sequence: TGTGCCAGCAGTTTATCGGGCGGAAATCGGAATTCACCCCTCCACTTT.

This chain joins TRBV20-1 and TRBJ2-5; a possible D gene is TRBD2 (6 bases). With 0 bases removed from V and 7 bases from J, the gap between germline ends came to 15 bases. Germline V gene data show CDR1 as DFQATT and CDR2 as SNEGSKA (reference sequence). The length of the CDR3 is 14 residues. In nucleotides, the CDR3 is TGCAGTGCTAGAGATGGAGAAGCGGGTGTGACCCAGTACTTC. It specifies CSARDGEAGVTQYF.

The chain employs TRBV7-9 and TRBJ1-2; the D is unclear. Germline V gene sequence: CDR1 SEHNR, CDR2 FQNEAQ (reference sequence). The CDR3 has 15 amino acids. Trimming left V 2 bases short and J 0 bases short, with 10 bases between. The CDR3 protein is CASSLLGTPNYGYTF. DNA of the CDR3: TGTGCCAGCAGCTTATTAGGCACCCCTAACTATGGCTACACCTTC.

The chain links TRBV12-3 or TRBV12-4 to TRBJ2-1, with 8 bases fitting TRBD2. CDR3 size: 15 residues. V lost 5 bases and J lost 4; bases outside the gene matches: 7. The DNA of the CDR3 is TGTGCCAGCAGTCCGGGGACTAGTCGGTACAATGAGCAGTTCTTC. Translating gives CASSPGTSRYNEQFF.

The chain recombines TRBV10-3 with TRBJ2-3; a weak D match, TRBD2 (5 bases). Germline V lookup: CDR1 ENHRY, CDR2 SYGVKD. The CDR3 runs 13 residues. Trimming took 4 bases from V and 8 from J, leaving 13 bases between them. The CDR3 DNA follows: TGTGCCATCAGTGGGCCCGGGATGGTTACGCAGTATTTT. Encoded protein: CAISGPGMVTQYF.

This clonotype was observed a few times. J is TRBJ2-1 and V is TRBV29-1; TRBD1 aligns across 7 bases. Germline V lookup: CDR1 SQVTM, CDR2 ANQGSEA. There are 13 residues in the CDR3. V lost 6 bases, J lost 2 bases, and 4 bases stayed unmatched. The CDR3 protein is CSVKQGTYNEQFF. Here the CDR3 DNA reads TGCAGCGTAAAACAGGGGACCTACAATGAGCAGTTCTTC.

The rearrangement joins TRBV6-1 to TRBJ2-5, with TRBD2 matching over 11 bases. V dropped 6 bases and J dropped 0; count of bases not matched to a gene: 3. The CDR3 has 15 residues. CDR1 MNHNS and CDR2 SASEGT come from the germline V gene. CDR3 residues: CASRRLAGNQETQYF. The CDR3 DNA follows: TGTGCCAGCAGACGACTAGCGGGAAACCAAGAGACCCAGTACTTC.

The sample holds a few counts of this clonotype. CDR3 residues: CASSQWGGLSTDTQYF. The CDR3 DNA reads TGTGCCAGCAGTCAATGGGGCGGGCTTAGCACAGATACGCAGTATTTT. The chain links TRBV12-3 or TRBV12-4 to TRBJ2-3; tentatively, D is TRBD1 or TRBD2 (5 bases each). There are 16 residues in the CDR3. V gave up 5 bases and J gave up 0 bases, with 15 bases separating them.

This clonotype was seen more than once but under ten times. This chain links TRBV6-5 with TRBJ2-1; D not resolved. Germline-derived CDR1 and CDR2 are MNHEY and SVGAGI. Trimming took off 4 bases at V and 3 bases at J, with 13 bases between the two ends. The length of the CDR3 is 15 residues. The CDR3 here is CASSSETHYYNEQFF. The CDR3 DNA reads as TGTGCCAGCAGTTCAGAAACTCATTACTACAATGAGCAGTTCTTC.

The sample holds a few counts of this clonotype. V and J are TRBV20-1 and TRBJ1-1; D is uncertain. The V gene's germline CDR1 is DFQATT and CDR2 SNEGSKA (reference sequence). Trimming took 3 bases from V and 0 from J, leaving 11 bases between them. This CDR3 is built from 14 residues. The CDR3 DNA reads as TGCAGTGCTAGTAAGGGTGGGATGAACACTGAAGCTTTCTTT. Translated: CSASKGGMNTEAFF.

The chain is built from TRBV9 and TRBJ2-5; D is unclear. The germline V gene has CDR1 SGDLS and CDR2 YYNGEE. The CDR3 consists of 13 residues. V lost 1 base, J lost 3 bases, and 7 bases lay in between. The CDR3 coding sequence is TGTGCCAGCAGCGTACGAGTCGAAGAGACCCAGTACTTC. It is translated as CASSVRVEETQYF.

The J gene is TRBJ2-3, the V gene TRBV6-1; D is possibly TRBD1 or TRBD2 (5 bases each). Per germline, CDR1 MNHNS and CDR2 SASEGT. Trimming shortened V by 5 bases and J by 3 bases, and 15 bases separated the two germline ends. The CDR3 is made up of 15 amino acids. CDR3 sequence: CASSPGPTETDTQYF. CDR3 nucleotides: TGTGCCAGCAGTCCGGGGCCCACCGAGACAGATACGCAGTATTTT.

The genes are TRBV2 and TRBJ2-2, with unresolved D. The V end was cut by 1 base, the J end by 4 bases, with 7 bases between. This CDR3 has 14 residues. Germline assignment: CDR1 SNHLY and CDR2 FYNNEI. CDR3 sequence reads: CASSEVRLTGELFF. In DNA form, the CDR3 reads TGTGCCAGCAGTGAAGTGCGGCTCACCGGGGAGCTGTTTTTT.

This clonotype was seen only a few times. This chain connects TRBV7-9 to TRBJ2-3; possibly TRBD1 for D (6 bases). The length of the CDR3 is 14 residues. Germline V gene data show CDR1 as SEHNR and CDR2 as FQNEAQ (reference sequence). The germline V and J ends were trimmed by 3 bases and 3 bases, with 10 bases remaining between them. The CDR3 region is CASSLQGPTDTQYF. The CDR3 bases are TGTGCCAGCAGCTTGCAGGGGCCGACAGATACGCAGTATTTT. The full variable domain, with the rest looked up from reference TRBV7-9 and TRBJ2-3, is DTGVSQNPRHKITKRGQNVTFRCDPISEHNRLYWYRQTLGQGPEFLTYFQNEAQLEKSRLLSDRFSAERPKGSFSTLEIQRTEQGDSAMYLCASSLQGPTDTQYFGPGTRLTVL.

This clonotype showed up just a few times. The chain uses TRBV20-1 and TRBJ1-6; D is ambiguous. The CDR3 sequence is 13 residues long. Germline CDR1 reads DFQATT; CDR2 reads SNEGSKA (reference sequence). V was cut by 5 bases and J by 10 bases, with 15 bases left in between. The CDR3 DNA sequence: TGCAGTGCTCTCCGGGAATCTAGGTCACCCCTCCACTTT. The encoded protein is CSALRESRSPLHF.

The J gene is TRBJ1-1, the V gene TRBV6-1; possibly TRBD1 for D (6 bases). The V gene's germline CDR1 is MNHNS and CDR2 SASEGT. The CDR3 loop spans 14 amino acids. V was shortened by 6 bases and J by 0 bases, with 11 bases between the two germline ends. CDR3 nucleotides: TGTGCCAGCAGGGTGGACAGTGTGAACACTGAAGCTTTCTTT. The encoded protein is CASRVDSVNTEAFF.

Only a few counts were recorded for this clonotype. The chain couples TRBV6-5 to TRBJ2-3; D possibly uses TRBD1 or TRBD2 (5 bases each). Germline lookup yields CDR1 MNHEY and CDR2 SVGAGI. This CDR3 is built from 19 residues. Trimming cost V 0 bases and J 5 bases, with 24 bases left between them. In DNA form, the CDR3 reads TGTGCCAGCAGTTACTCGATCGGGCCAGGGACCCTTTTGGGAGATACGCAGTATTTT. Encoded protein: CASSYSIGPGTLLGDTQYF.

The chain joins TRBV5-1 to TRBJ2-5; TRBD2 might be the D (5 bases). Trimming removed 4 bases at V and 5 bases at J, with 15 bases between. CDR3 length equals 14 residues. Germline V gene data show CDR1 as SGHRS and CDR2 as YFSETQ. The CDR3 loop reads CASSPLVGGETQYF. The CDR3 DNA sequence: TGCGCCAGCAGCCCCCTAGTAGGAGGCGAGACCCAGTACTTC.

This clonotype has a handful of counts. This chain links TRBV10-3 with TRBJ2-5, with 7 bases lining up with TRBD1. Trimming cost V 4 bases and J 1 base; bases outside gene matches: 3. The CDR3 totals 14 residues. Germline V lookup: CDR1 ENHRY, CDR2 SYGVKD. DNA of the CDR3: TGTGCCATCAGTGGTAGGGGGCCCCAAGAGACCCAGTACTTC. This codes for CAISGRGPQETQYF.

The chain joins TRBV6-5 to TRBJ2-1; unclear D gene. This CDR3 has 14 amino acids. The germline gives CDR1 MNHEY, CDR2 SVGAGI. V was clipped by 0 bases and J by 4 bases, with 7 bases between them. The DNA for the CDR3 is TGTGCCAGCAGTTACTCGAGGCTTTACAATGAGCAGTTCTTC. This translates into CASSYSRLYNEQFF.

The rearrangement uses TRBV5-1 and TRBJ2-1; 13 bases align to TRBD2. V lost 5 bases, J lost 9 bases, and 20 bases stayed unmatched. CDR1 and CDR2 (germline): SGHRS, YFSETQ. This CDR3 has 19 amino acids. Written as DNA, the CDR3 is TGCGCCAGCAGTCCCTTAACCGGGACTAGCGGGACCCCAGTCCTTGAGCAGTTCTTC. The encoded protein is CASSPLTGTSGTPVLEQFF. Full variable domain (outside the CDR3, taken from reference TRBV5-1 and TRBJ2-1): KAGVTQTPRYLIKTRGQQVTLSCSPISGHRSVSWYQQTPGQGLQFLFEYFSETQRNKGNFPGRFSGRQFSNSRSEMNVSTLELGDSALYLCASSPLTGTSGTPVLEQFFGPGTRLTVL.

This chain links TRBV29-1 with TRBJ1-2, with no clear D. Germline V CDR1 and CDR2: SQVTM, ANQGSEA. The CDR3 covers 15 residues. Between the trimmed V and J ends, which lost 0 bases and 7 bases, there was a span of 18 bases. The CDR3 coding sequence is TGCAGCGTTGAAGATTACCAAATAAGGCGCTCTGGCTACACCTTC. It codes for CSVEDYQIRRSGYTF.

The V call is TRBV7-9, the J call TRBJ2-1; a weak D match, TRBD2 (5 bases). The CDR3 contains 11 residues. Deletions cut 3 bases from V and 14 bases from J, with 11 bases between. The V gene's germline CDR1 is SEHNR and CDR2 FQNEAQ (reference sequence). The CDR3 coding sequence is TGTGCCAGCAGCTTCGAACTAGTCGAGTTCTTC. Translating gives CASSFELVEFF. Full variable domain (missing parts from reference TRBV7-9 and TRBJ2-1): DTGVSQNPRHKITKRGQNVTFRCDPISEHNRLYWYRQTLGQGPEFLTYFQNEAQLEKSRLLSDRFSAERPKGSFSTLEIQRTEQGDSAMYLCASSFELVEFFGPGTRLTVL.

This chain joins TRBV5-6 and TRBJ2-6; D unresolved. V dropped 0 bases and J dropped 3 bases, with 10 bases sitting between them. The CDR3 extends over 16 amino acids. From germline, CDR1 is SGHDT and CDR2 YYEEEE. The CDR3 sequence: CASSLGKLGGANVLTF. The DNA for the CDR3 is TGTGCCAGCAGCTTGGGTAAGCTCGGTGGGGCCAACGTCCTGACTTTC.

The chain carries TRBV20-1 and TRBJ2-3; tentative D call: TRBD2 (5 bases). V lost 0 bases to trimming and J lost 6 bases, with 16 bases between them. This CDR3 has 15 amino acids. Germline lookup yields CDR1 DFQATT and CDR2 SNEGSKA (reference sequence). This chain's CDR3 is CSARDPLGVGDTQYF. CDR3 in DNA: TGCAGTGCTAGAGATCCTTTGGGAGTGGGTGATACGCAGTATTTT.

This clonotype was seen more than once but under ten times. The chain has TRBV20-1 and TRBJ2-5; TRBD1 might be the D (6 bases). V was pared by 4 bases and J by 3 bases, with 15 bases between. There are 14 residues in the CDR3. In germline, CDR1 is DFQATT, CDR2 SNEGSKA (reference sequence). The CDR3 coding sequence is TGCAGTGCTATATTTGGGACACCGAAAGAGACCCAGTACTTC. Translating gives CSAIFGTPKETQYF.

This chain uses TRBV12-3 or TRBV12-4 with TRBJ2-5; tentative D call: TRBD2 (7 bases). V gave up 9 bases and J gave up 7 bases, with 18 bases separating them. This CDR3 region has 13 residues. The CDR3 region is CASLRGGTGTQYF. DNA of the CDR3: TGTGCCAGTTTAAGGGGGGGGACGGGGACCCAGTACTTC.

This clonotype has at least ten counts. V is TRBV20-1 and J is TRBJ1-6; the D is unclear. The CDR3 spans 13 residues. With 6 bases removed from V and 7 bases from J, the gap between germline ends came to 13 bases. In germline, CDR1 is DFQATT, CDR2 SNEGSKA (reference sequence). This chain's CDR3 is CSAGYATNSPLHF. Here the CDR3 DNA reads TGCAGTGCAGGATACGCGACCAATTCACCCCTCCACTTT.

CDR3 in DNA: TGTGCCAGCAGCTTAAAGCGGGATGGGCACAACGAGCAGTACTTC. Translating it yields CASSLKRDGHNEQYF. The chain is built from TRBV7-2 and TRBJ2-7; 7 bases map to TRBD2. The CDR3 is 15 residues long. V trimming: 2 bases; J trimming: 5 bases; junction bases outside the gene matches: 9. CDR1 is SGHTA, CDR2 FQGNSA, per germline.